A single T cell receptor (beta chain) is shown here with its context. The target antigen is unknown. As the sequencing template, cDNA was produced by extracting RNA and reverse transcribing it. Sequencing used immunoSEQ multiplex PCR; TCRdb keeps in-frame clones, though not all of them. The profile shows about 150,000 clones, 54% of them singletons. The treatment was: oral pan-JAK inhibitor, 5-10 mg twice daily. Sorting of PBMCs yielded the CD4+ and CD8+ T cells. These data are taken from a study of CD8+ T cells in alopecia areata. Study-wide results and limits: Many expanded lesional clones persisted in scalp and blood during tofacitinib. Because of a solitary nonresponder, the connection of baseline CD8+ expansion to response stays uncertain.

V was clipped by 0 bases and J by 2 bases, with 8 bases between them. The CDR3 totals 15 residues. Germline V gene sequence: CDR1 LGHNT, CDR2 FRNRAP. The source was CD8+ T cells sorted from blood, collected at week 4, from a patient treated with tofacitinib. This sequence originates from a human donor with alopecia areata. J is TRBJ1-5 and V is TRBV12-5; no clear D gene. The CDR3 nucleotides are TGTGCTAGTGGTTTGGTGGACGCGGGCAATCAGCCCCAGCATTTT. Protein sequence: CASGLVDAGNQPQHF.